The 25 T cell receptor beta chains in this list originate from one sample, sequenced in a study of control samples from healthy donors and cancer patients. The data were produced by immunoSEQ multiplex PCR, yet TCRdb's version contains in-frame clones alone and is incomplete. This table holds approximately 230,000 clones, about four fifths found once. Input material: PBMCs. The receptors come from a woman between 55 and 75 years old with lung cancer.

The gene calls are TRBV5-1 and TRBJ1-3; 10 positions match TRBD1. After removal of 2 bases from V and 2 bases from J, the junction contained 10 bases not matched to a gene. The CDR3 is 18 amino acids. Germline V gene lookup returns CDR1 SGHRS and CDR2 YFSETQ. CDR3 sequence reads: CASSFSTGGAKAGNTIYF. Written as DNA, the CDR3 is TGCGCCAGCAGCTTTTCGACAGGGGGCGCGAAAGCTGGAAACACCATATATTTT.

The V call is TRBV12-3 or TRBV12-4, the J call TRBJ1-6; D remains ambiguous. The length of the CDR3 is 13 residues. Trimming stripped 6 bases from V and 9 bases from J, with 12 bases between. For the CDR3, the DNA is TGTGCCAGCAGCCCCGACTCCTTTTCACCCCTCCACTTT. As protein: CASSPDSFSPLHF.

CDR3 region: CASSLGGGTGELFF. CDR3 DNA sequence: TGTGCCAGCAGCTTAGGGGGGGGCACCGGGGAGCTGTTTTTT. The gene calls are TRBV9 and TRBJ2-2, with a possible D match to TRBD2 (7 bases). Between the trimmed V and J ends, which lost 4 bases and 4 bases, there was a span of 11 bases. The CDR3 contains 14 residues. CDR1 is SGDLS and CDR2 is YYNGEE in the germline V gene. Full variable domain (outside the CDR3, taken from reference TRBV9 and TRBJ2-2): DSGVTQTPKHLITATGQRVTLRCSPRSGDLSVYWYQQSLDQGLQFLIQYYNGEERAKGNILERFSAQQFPDLHSELNLSSLELGDSALYFCASSLGGGTGELFFGEGSRLTVL.

The sample holds a few counts of this clone. This rearrangement joins TRBV6-5 to TRBJ1-2; TRBD1 might be the D (6 bases). Germline CDR1 and CDR2: MNHEY and SVGAGI. The CDR3 contains 13 residues. Trimming stripped 5 bases from V and 0 bases from J, with 7 bases between. The CDR3 DNA follows: TGTGCCAGCAGTCAGGGGCCTAACTATGGCTACACCTTC. Translated: CASSQGPNYGYTF.

This clone came up many times. The CDR3 here is CASSPGRAGNQPQHF. CDR3 coding DNA: TGTGCCAGCTCACCAGGAAGGGCCGGCAATCAGCCCCAGCATTTT. J is TRBJ1-5 and V is TRBV18; unclear D gene. Looked up from germline, CDR1 is KGHSH and CDR2 is LQKENI. CDR3 size: 15 residues. The V gene lost 2 bases and the J gene lost 2 bases, with 10 bases spanning the gap.

The chain couples TRBV7-9 to TRBJ1-1, with D unresolved. The CDR3 is 14 amino acids. The ends were cut back, 2 bases at V and 3 bases at J, with 10 bases in the middle. Germline CDR1 and CDR2: SEHNR and FQNEAQ (reference sequence). DNA for the CDR3: TGTGCCAGCAGCTTATCCGCAGCTGACACTGAAGCTTTCTTT. Translation gives CASSLSAADTEAFF.

The chain carries TRBV27 and TRBJ2-1; 11 nucleotides align to TRBD2. V was pared by 5 bases and J by 6 bases, with 9 bases of the junction left unmatched. The CDR3 length is 16 residues. Looked up from germline, CDR1 is MNHEY and CDR2 is SMNVEV (reference sequence). The CDR3 DNA reads as TGTGCCAGCAGTCCCTCGACTAGCGGGATTGTCAATGAGCAGTTCTTC. Its protein is CASSPSTSGIVNEQFF.

The chain couples TRBV3-1 (or the pseudogene TRBV3-2) to TRBJ2-7; D gene uncertain. V lost 4 bases and J lost 4, with 11 bases in between. This CDR3 contains 13 residues. Germline values: CDR1 LGHDT, CDR2 YNNKEL (reference sequence). CDR3 in amino acids: CASSRPGGYEQYF. The CDR3 coding sequence is TGTGCCAGCAGCCGCCCCGGTGGGTACGAGCAGTACTTC.

The rearrangement joins TRBV29-1 to TRBJ2-1; TRBD2 matches 16 bases. V gave up 7 bases and J gave up 5 bases; unmatched junction bases: 20. Germline-derived CDR1 and CDR2 are SQVTM and ANQGSEA. The CDR3 covers 20 residues. The CDR3 here is CSASEWVPGLAGGKNNEQFF. CDR3 bases: TGCAGCGCTAGCGAATGGGTCCCGGGACTAGCGGGGGGGAAGAACAATGAGCAGTTCTTC.

The V and J genes are TRBV27 and TRBJ1-4, with a possible D match to TRBD1 (5 bases). The CDR3 consists of 15 residues. V was clipped by 7 bases and J by 1 base, with 13 bases between them. CDR1 and CDR2 from the germline V gene are MNHEY and SMNVEV (reference sequence). The CDR3 protein is CASKRDPVTNEKLFF. CDR3 sequence (DNA): TGTGCCAGCAAGAGGGACCCGGTAACTAATGAAAAACTGTTTTTT.

This clone appeared a single time. The identical CDR3 is also encoded by other nucleotide sequences in the sample. The V and J genes are TRBV20-1 and TRBJ1-1; D is uncertain. The CDR3 runs to 11 residues. Trimming stripped 3 bases from V and 6 bases from J, with 8 bases between. The germline CDR1 and CDR2 sequences are DFQATT and SNEGSKA (reference sequence). The CDR3 DNA reads as TGCAGTGCTAGGCTGTGGCCTGAAGCTTTCTTT. The encoded protein is CSARLWPEAFF.

The table lists this clone with a few counts. This chain links TRBV5-1 with TRBJ2-7, with D possibly matching TRBD1 (8 bases). The germline gives CDR1 SGHRS, CDR2 YFSETQ. V shed 4 bases and J shed 4 bases, with 15 bases lying between them. This CDR3 contains 14 residues. DNA of the CDR3: TGCGCCAGCAGCGATGGACAGGGAGGGTACGAGCAGTACTTC. It encodes CASSDGQGGYEQYF.

In its sample, this clone was seen once. This sequence joins TRBV5-1 and TRBJ2-1, with 9 bases that match TRBD2. The germline V gene encodes CDR1 SGHRS and CDR2 YFSETQ. The CDR3 extends over 17 amino acids. J lost 9 bases, V lost 3 bases, and 16 bases had no gene match. The CDR3 sequence: CASSSGVAGEVIGEQFF. Written as DNA, the CDR3 is TGCGCCAGCAGCTCGGGCGTAGCGGGAGAGGTGATCGGTGAGCAGTTCTTC.

CDR3 nucleotide sequence: TGTGCCAGCAGCCCCGGGGACAGGGGGGTAAACACCGGGGAGCTGTTTTTT. It yields the protein CASSPGDRGVNTGELFF. The chain couples TRBV11-3 to TRBJ2-2, with 11 nucleotides matching TRBD1. From germline, CDR1 is SGHNT and CDR2 YENEEA. The CDR3 is 17 residues long. Losses at the gene ends were 5 bases for V and 2 bases for J; bases not matched to a gene: 7.

The gene calls are TRBV3-1 (or the pseudogene TRBV3-2) and TRBJ1-3; unclear D gene. Trimming pared 5 bases from V and 4 bases from J, leaving 18 bases between. The CDR3 has 16 amino acids. Germline CDR1 is LGHDT and CDR2 is YNNKEL (reference sequence). This CDR3 reads CASSFGDLLSGNTIYF. The CDR3 DNA reads TGTGCCAGCAGCTTCGGGGATTTGTTATCCGGAAACACCATATATTTT.

The chain is built from TRBV6-5 and TRBJ1-6; D is undetermined. The CDR3 has 13 residues. V was pared by 6 bases and J by 6 bases, with 9 bases between. The germline V gene encodes CDR1 MNHEY and CDR2 SVGAGI. The CDR3 DNA sequence: TGTGCCAGCAGGACGGTTTCTAATTCACCCCTCCACTTT. The encoded protein is CASRTVSNSPLHF.

The V and J genes are TRBV7-2 and TRBJ2-6, with D unclear. Deletions cut 1 base from V and 0 bases from J, with 4 bases between. The CDR3 is 15 residues long. Germline V gene sequence: CDR1 SGHTA, CDR2 FQGNSA. The CDR3 sequence: CASSLVGSGANVLTF. DNA of the CDR3: TGTGCCAGCAGCTTAGTGGGCTCTGGGGCCAACGTCCTGACTTTC.

This clone was detected once. The same CDR3 also results from other DNA sequences found in this sample. The J gene is TRBJ2-5, the V gene TRBV19, with D perhaps matching TRBD1 or TRBD2 (5 bases each). V was pared by 4 bases and J by 2 bases, with 8 bases between. The germline V gene encodes CDR1 LNHDA and CDR2 SQIVND (reference sequence). CDR3 size: 13 residues. CDR3 loop: CASSTGSQETQYF. The DNA for the CDR3 is TGTGCCAGTAGTACAGGGAGTCAAGAGACCCAGTACTTC.

A note on this clone: One junction end disagrees with the germline gene, perhaps due to a read error. The rearrangement links TRBV18 to TRBJ2-2; D assignment may be TRBD1 or TRBD2 (6 bases each). CDR3 size: 15 residues. From germline, CDR1 is KGHSH and CDR2 LQKENI. The CDR3 region is CASSPGQLSNGGLFF. In nucleotides, the CDR3 is TGTGCCAGCTCCCCCGGACAGCTTTCGAACGGGGGGCTGTTTTTT. Drawing the rest from reference TRBV18 and TRBJ2-2, the complete variable domain is NAGVMQNPRHLVRRRGQEARLRCSPMKGHSHVYWYRQLPEEGLKFMVYLQKENIIDESGMPKERFSAEFPKEGPSILRIQQVVRGDSAAYFCASSPGQLSNGGLFFGEGSRLTVL.

This clone was detected a few times. This sequence joins TRBV2 and TRBJ2-7, with a possible D match to TRBD1 (6 bases). In germline, CDR1 is SNHLY, CDR2 FYNNEI. V lost 7 bases and J 3 bases, leaving 16 bases between the germline ends. CDR3 length: 14 residues. CDR3 protein: CASTQLGRGYEQYF. The CDR3 DNA reads as TGTGCCAGCACCCAGTTAGGCAGGGGCTACGAGCAGTACTTC.

This clone is a singleton in its sample. The chain employs TRBV25-1 and TRBJ1-2; 10 bases are shared with TRBD1. The CDR3 is made up of 15 amino acids. V lost 8 bases, J lost 8 bases, and 14 bases stayed unmatched. Germline loops: CDR1 MGHDK, CDR2 SYGVNS. The DNA of the CDR3 is TGTGCCAGCGTGGGCATGACAGGGGGCGAGGAAGGCTACACCTTC. Amino acids: CASVGMTGGEEGYTF.

The chain carries TRBV6-5 and TRBJ1-1, with 8 bases that match TRBD1. Per germline, CDR1 MNHEY and CDR2 SVGAGI. The CDR3 has 15 residues. With 6 bases clipped from V and 1 base from J, the junction kept 7 bases outside the gene matches. Here the CDR3 DNA reads TGTGCCAGCAGAACCTCCGGGACAGGGAACACTGAAGCTTTCTTT. Protein product: CASRTSGTGNTEAFF.

CDR3 bases: TGTGCCATCGGGGGTCCTTGGGAGACCCAGTACTTC. It is translated as CAIGGPWETQYF. The gene calls are TRBV6-6 and TRBJ2-5; D may be TRBD2 (6 bases). CDR1 and CDR2 (germline): MNHNY, SVGAGI (reference sequence). The CDR3 loop spans 12 amino acids. With 10 bases removed from V and 5 bases from J, the gap between germline ends came to 14 bases.

Comments on this clone: The same CDR3 is also encoded by other DNA sequences in this sample. The chain uses TRBV28 and TRBJ1-2; 7 nucleotides line up with TRBD1. The V and J ends lost 5 bases and 3 bases, in that order; junction bases with no gene match: 9. CDR1 MDHEN and CDR2 SYDVKM come from the germline V gene. The CDR3 extends over 15 amino acids. The CDR3 reads CASSLRTGDYYGYTF. Written as DNA, the CDR3 is TGTGCCAGCAGTCTCAGGACAGGCGATTACTATGGCTACACCTTC.

The chain has TRBV6-5 and TRBJ1-6; the D gene is possibly TRBD1 (6 bases). The V gene's germline CDR1 is MNHEY and CDR2 SVGAGI. The V end was cut by 7 bases, the J end by 6 bases, with 10 bases between. The CDR3 sequence is 13 residues long. In DNA form, the CDR3 reads TGTGCCAGCACCCTGGACAGTAATTCACCCCTCCACTTT. Its translation: CASTLDSNSPLHF.